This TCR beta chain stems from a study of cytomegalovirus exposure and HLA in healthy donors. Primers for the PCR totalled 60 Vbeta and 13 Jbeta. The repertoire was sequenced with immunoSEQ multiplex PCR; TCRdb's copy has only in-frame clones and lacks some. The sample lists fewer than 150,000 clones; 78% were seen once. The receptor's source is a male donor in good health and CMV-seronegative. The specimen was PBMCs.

The CDR3 region has the DNA TGCGCCAGCAGCTGGGGACAGTCAAGGGACGAGCAGTACTTC. As protein: CASSWGQSRDEQYF. This rearrangement joins TRBV5-1 to TRBJ2-7; 7 bases map to TRBD1. CDR1 is SGHRS and CDR2 is YFSETQ in the germline V gene. V was pared by 3 bases and J by 5 bases, with 8 bases of the junction left unmatched. There are 14 residues in the CDR3.